The rows below give T cell receptor beta chains drawn from one sample of a study of graft-versus-host responses after intestinal transplantation. Produced via immunoSEQ multiplex PCR; TCRdb's table is partial and in-frame only. The sample records about 3,400 clones, 85% to 95% being singletons. Specimen: PBMCs, collected 11 days after intestinal transplantation. These receptors originate from a human patient who received an intestinal transplant, so some T cells may come from the graft donor. Both conserved end residues are part of each CDR3. The D gene is left open where the match is weak. Only part of the rows carry a size: once, few, many, or a class if the clone is expanded.

TRBJ2-7 TRBV21-1 NA NA TGTGCCAGCAGCAAAGCTAGATCCGGGACAGGGGGCTACGAGCAGTACTTC CASSKARSGTGGYEQYF
TRBJ2-1 TRBV9 NA NA TGTGCCAGCAGCGGCCGCTGGGGGCGGGAGACCTCCTACAATGAGCAGTTCTTC CASSGRWGRETSYNEQFF
TRBJ2-5 TRBV6-6 TRBD2 once TGTGCCAGCAGTTTTCTAGCGGAAGAGACCCAGTACTTC CASSFLAEETQYF
TRBJ2-5 TRBV6-5 TRBD1 NA TGTGCCAGCAGCATGGGACAGTTAGAGACCCAGTACTTC CASSMGQLETQYF
TRBJ2-7 TRBV11-2 TRBD2 NA TGTGCCAGCAGCTTTGGGACTAGCTACGAGCAGTACTTC CASSFGTSYEQYF
TRBJ1-1 TRBV29-1 NA NA TGCAGCGTTGACTCCGGGGGGGCGGGCACTGAAGCTTTCTTT CSVDSGGAGTEAFF
TRBJ2-7 TRBV27 NA NA TGTGCCAGCAGCCTCACAGGACTGAGTTACGAGCAGTACTTC CASSLTGLSYEQYF
TRBJ1-1 TRBV7-9 TRBD1 NA TGTGCCAGCAGGGACAGGGGAACGACTGAAGCTTTCTTT CASRDRGTTEAFF
TRBJ2-1 TRBV9 NA NA TGTGCCAGCAGCGTAGGTGCGGGTTGGGGGAATGAGCAGTTCTTC CASSVGAGWGNEQFF
TRBJ2-6 TRBV15 NA once TGTGCCACCAGCAGAGATCTGCTCTCTGGGGCCAACGTCCTGACTTTC CATSRDLLSGANVLTF
TRBJ2-7 TRBV21-1 NA once TGTGCCAGCAGCAATTTTAGACAGCACTCCTACGAGCAGTACTTC CASSNFRQHSYEQYF
TRBJ2-1 TRBV7-9 NA NA TGTGCCAGCAGCTTAGGAGTGACTAATGAGCAGTTCTTC CASSLGVTNEQFF
TRBJ2-1 TRBV23-1 NA NA TGCGCCAGCAGTCAAGCCAGAGGGGGGCCCCCCCCCAATGAGCAGTTCTTC CASSQARGGPPPNEQFF
TRBJ2-1 TRBV5-1 TRBD1 NA TGCGCCAGCAGCTCGGACAGGGAAGGGTTGCGACGGAATGAGCAGTTCTTC CASSSDREGLRRNEQFF
TRBJ1-6 TRBV6-5 TRBD1 NA TGTGCCAGCAGTTACCGCGGGACAGATAATTCACCCCTCCACTTT CASSYRGTDNSPLHF
TRBJ2-5 TRBV7-6 NA NA TGTGCCAGCAGCGATCTGGCCCCGACCCTTGGAGAGACCCAGTACTTC CASSDLAPTLGETQYF
TRBJ2-1 TRBV28 TRBD1 once TGTGCCAGCAGTACGGGAGTGGGACAGGGTAACAATGAGCAGTTCTTC CASSTGVGQGNNEQFF
TRBJ1-1 TRBV30 NA NA TGTGCCTGGAGTGTACTACCGAACACTGAAGCTTTCTTT CAWSVLPNTEAFF
TRBJ2-1 TRBV6-6 NA NA TGTGCCAGCAGTTACTCGATAGCGGAAGAGCAGTTCTTC CASSYSIAEEQFF
TRBJ1-6 TRBV9 NA NA TGTGCCAGCAGCGTAGGGGGTTCACCCCTCCACTTT CASSVGGSPLHF
TRBJ1-3 TRBV6-6 NA NA TGTGCCAGCAGCCCCCCCGACACCACTGGAAACACCATATATTTT CASSPPDTTGNTIYF
TRBJ2-1 TRBV10-2 TRBD2 NA TGCGCCAGCAGTCACGGGGGGAGCTCCTACAATGAGCAGTTCTTC CASSHGGSSYNEQFF